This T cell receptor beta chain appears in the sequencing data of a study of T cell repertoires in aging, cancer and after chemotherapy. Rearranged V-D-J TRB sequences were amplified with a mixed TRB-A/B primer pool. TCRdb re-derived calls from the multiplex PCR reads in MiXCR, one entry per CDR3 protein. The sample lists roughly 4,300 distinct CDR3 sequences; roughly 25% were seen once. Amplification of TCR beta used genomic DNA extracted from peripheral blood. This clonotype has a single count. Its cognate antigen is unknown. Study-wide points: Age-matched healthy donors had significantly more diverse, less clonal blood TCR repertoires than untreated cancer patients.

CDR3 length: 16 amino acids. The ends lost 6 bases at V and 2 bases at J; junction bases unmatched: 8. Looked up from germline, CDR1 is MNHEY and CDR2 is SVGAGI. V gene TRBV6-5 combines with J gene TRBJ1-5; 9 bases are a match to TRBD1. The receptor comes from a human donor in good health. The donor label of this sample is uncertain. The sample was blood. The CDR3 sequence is CASSPGTGSRNQPQHF. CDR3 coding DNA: TGTGCCAGCAGCCCCGGGACAGGGAGTCGCAATCAGCCCCAGCATTTT.